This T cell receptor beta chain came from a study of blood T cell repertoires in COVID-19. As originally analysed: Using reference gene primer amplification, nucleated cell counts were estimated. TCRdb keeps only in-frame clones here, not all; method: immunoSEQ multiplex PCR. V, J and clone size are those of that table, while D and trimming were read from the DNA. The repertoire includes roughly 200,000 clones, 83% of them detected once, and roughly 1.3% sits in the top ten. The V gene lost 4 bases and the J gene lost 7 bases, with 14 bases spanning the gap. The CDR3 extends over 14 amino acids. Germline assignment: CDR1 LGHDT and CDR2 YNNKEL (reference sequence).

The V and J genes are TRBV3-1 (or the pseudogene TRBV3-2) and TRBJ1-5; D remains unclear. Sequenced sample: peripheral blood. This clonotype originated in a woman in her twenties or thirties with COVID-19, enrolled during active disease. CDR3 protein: CASSLLSSRQPQHF. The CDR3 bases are TGTGCCAGCAGCCTCTTGAGTTCGAGACAGCCCCAGCATTTT.